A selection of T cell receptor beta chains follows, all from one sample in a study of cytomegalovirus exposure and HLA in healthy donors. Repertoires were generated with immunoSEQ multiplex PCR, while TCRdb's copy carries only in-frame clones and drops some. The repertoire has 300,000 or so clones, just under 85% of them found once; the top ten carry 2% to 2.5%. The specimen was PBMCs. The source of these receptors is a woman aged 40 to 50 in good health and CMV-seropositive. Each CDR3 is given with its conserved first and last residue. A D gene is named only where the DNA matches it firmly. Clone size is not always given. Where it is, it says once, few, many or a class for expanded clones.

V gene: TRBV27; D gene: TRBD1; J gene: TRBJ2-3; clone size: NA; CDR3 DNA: TGTGCCAGCAGACGCGGGGACAGGGGGAGCACAGATACGCAGTATTTT; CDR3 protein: CASRRGDRGSTDTQYF
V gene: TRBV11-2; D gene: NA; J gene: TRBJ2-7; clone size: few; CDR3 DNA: TGTGCCAGCAGCTCTTACCCCGGGGGAAAGGGGGAGCAGTACTTC; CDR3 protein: CASSSYPGGKGEQYF
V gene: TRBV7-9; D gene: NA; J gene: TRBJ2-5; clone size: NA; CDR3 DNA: TGTGCCAGCAGCCCAGGGATCGAAGAGACCCAGTACTTC; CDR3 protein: CASSPGIEETQYF
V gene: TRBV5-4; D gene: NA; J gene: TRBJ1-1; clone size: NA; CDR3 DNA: TGTGCCAGCAGCGGGCTCGAGGGCTTGACTGAAGCTTTCTTT; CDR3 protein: CASSGLEGLTEAFF
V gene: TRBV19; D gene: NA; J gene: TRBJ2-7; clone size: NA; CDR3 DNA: TGTGCCAGTAGTATTCATGCAGGGGTGGCCTCCTACGAGCAGTACTTC; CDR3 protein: CASSIHAGVASYEQYF
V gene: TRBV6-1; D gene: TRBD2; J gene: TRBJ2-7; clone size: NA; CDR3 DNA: TGTGCCAGCAGTGAGAAGCGGGAGGGGTCGGAAGAGCAGTACTTC; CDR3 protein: CASSEKREGSEEQYF
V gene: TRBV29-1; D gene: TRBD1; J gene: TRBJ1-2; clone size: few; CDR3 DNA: TGCAGCGTGGGGACAGGTTTTGACTATGGCTACACCTTC; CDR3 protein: CSVGTGFDYGYTF
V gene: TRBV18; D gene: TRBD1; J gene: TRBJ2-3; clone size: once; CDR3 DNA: TGTGCCAGCTCATCCGAGCTAGGGACAGGGGAAGTCAGAGATACGCAGTATTTT; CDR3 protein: CASSSELGTGEVRDTQYF
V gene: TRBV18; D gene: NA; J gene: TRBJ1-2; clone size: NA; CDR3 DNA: TGTGCCAGCTCACCTACGATAAGCGGCCGACTTAACTATGGCTACACCTTC; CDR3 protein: CASSPTISGRLNYGYTF
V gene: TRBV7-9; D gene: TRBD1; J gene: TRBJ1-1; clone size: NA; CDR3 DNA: TGTGCCAGCAGCGACACGACAGGGATGAACACTGAAGCTTTCTTT; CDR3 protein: CASSDTTGMNTEAFF
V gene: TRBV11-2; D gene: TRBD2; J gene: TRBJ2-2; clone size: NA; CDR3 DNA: TGTGCCAGCAGCCGGCAGGCTAGCGGTCCCTACGGGGAGCTGTTTTTT; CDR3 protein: CASSRQASGPYGELFF
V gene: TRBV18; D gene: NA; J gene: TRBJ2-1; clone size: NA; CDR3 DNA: TGTGCCAGCTCACCACCTCCACAGGGTACTTACAATGAGCAGTTCTTC; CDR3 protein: CASSPPPQGTYNEQFF
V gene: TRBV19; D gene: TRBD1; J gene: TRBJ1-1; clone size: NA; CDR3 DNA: TGTGCCAGTAGTATGAGGACAGGGGGCTCTGAAGCTTTCTTT; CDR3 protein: CASSMRTGGSEAFF
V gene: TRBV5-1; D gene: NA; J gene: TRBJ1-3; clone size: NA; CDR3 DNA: TGCGCCAGCAGCTTCGACAGCCTAACAAACACCATATATTTT; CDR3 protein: CASSFDSLTNTIYF
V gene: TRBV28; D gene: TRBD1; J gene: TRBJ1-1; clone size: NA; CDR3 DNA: TGTGCCAGCAGAGCGACAGGGGGCGCGGGCACTGAAGCTTTCTTT; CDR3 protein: CASRATGGAGTEAFF
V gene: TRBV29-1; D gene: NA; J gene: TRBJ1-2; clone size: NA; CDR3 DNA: TGCAGCGTTGTTCAGGTGGATGGCTACACCTTC; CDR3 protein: CSVVQVDGYTF
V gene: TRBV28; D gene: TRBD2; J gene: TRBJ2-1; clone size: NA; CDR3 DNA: TGTGCCAGCAGTTCTCCGGGGACTAGCGGGAGCGATGAGCAGTTCTTC; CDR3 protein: CASSSPGTSGSDEQFF
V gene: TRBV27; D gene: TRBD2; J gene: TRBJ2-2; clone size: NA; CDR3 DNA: TGTGCCAGCAGCACGGGACTAGCGGGAGTTATCGGGGAGCTGTTTTTT; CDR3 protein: CASSTGLAGVIGELFF
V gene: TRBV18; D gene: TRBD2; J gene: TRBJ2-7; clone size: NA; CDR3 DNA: TGTGCCAGCTCAGCGGGACTAGCGGGGGCCTACGAGCAGTACTTC; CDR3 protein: CASSAGLAGAYEQYF
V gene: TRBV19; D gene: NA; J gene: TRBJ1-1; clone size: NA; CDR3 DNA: TGTGCCAGTATGGCCAGGAACACTGAAGCTTTCTTT; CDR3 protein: CASMARNTEAFF
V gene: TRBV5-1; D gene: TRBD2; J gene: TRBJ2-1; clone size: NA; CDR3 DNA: TGCGCCAGCAGCCAGGGACTAGCGGGAGTGCAGTTCTTC; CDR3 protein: CASSQGLAGVQFF
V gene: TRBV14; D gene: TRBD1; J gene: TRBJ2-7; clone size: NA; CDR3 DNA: TGTGCCAGCAGCCAAGATTTAGGACAGGGGAGGCGCGAGCAGTACTTC; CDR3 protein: CASSQDLGQGRREQYF
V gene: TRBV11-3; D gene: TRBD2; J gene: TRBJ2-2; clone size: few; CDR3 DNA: TGTGCCAGCAGGGGGAGGGTCACCGGGGAGCTGTTTTTT; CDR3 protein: CASRGRVTGELFF
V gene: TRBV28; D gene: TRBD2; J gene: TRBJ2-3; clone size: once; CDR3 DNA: TGTGCCAGCAGTTTACGTTCAGTGACTAGCGGTAGGGATACGCAGTATTTT; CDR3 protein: CASSLRSVTSGRDTQYF
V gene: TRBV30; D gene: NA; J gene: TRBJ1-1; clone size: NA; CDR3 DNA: TGTGCCTGGAGTACCCGGGGATCTGGGGTTACTGAAGCTTTCTTT; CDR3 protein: CAWSTRGSGVTEAFF
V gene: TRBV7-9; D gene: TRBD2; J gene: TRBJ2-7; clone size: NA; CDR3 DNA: TGTGCCAGCAGCCTGGGACTAGCGGGACGGTACGAGCAGTACTTC; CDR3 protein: CASSLGLAGRYEQYF
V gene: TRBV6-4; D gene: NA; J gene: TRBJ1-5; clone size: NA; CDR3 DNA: TGTGCCAGCAGGGTAGGGGGGGTGAGTAGCAATCAGCCCCAGCATTTT; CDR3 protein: CASRVGGVSSNQPQHF
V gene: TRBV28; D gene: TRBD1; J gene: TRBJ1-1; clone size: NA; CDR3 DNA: TGTGCCAGCAGACCATCGGGACAGGCGAACACTGAAGCTTTCTTT; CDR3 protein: CASRPSGQANTEAFF
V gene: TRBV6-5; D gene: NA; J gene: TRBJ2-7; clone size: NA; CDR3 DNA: TGTGCCTCAGGAACTTACGAGCAGTACTTC; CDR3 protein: CASGTYEQYF
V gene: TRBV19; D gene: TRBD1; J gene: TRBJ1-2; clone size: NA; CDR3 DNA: TGTGCCAGTAGTACCACGGGACAGGGTCTTAACACCTTC; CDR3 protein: CASSTTGQGLNTF
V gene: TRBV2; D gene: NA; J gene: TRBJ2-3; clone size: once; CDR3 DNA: TGTGCCAGCAGTGAGGACAGTCCCATTAGCACAGATACGCAGTATTTT; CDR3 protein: CASSEDSPISTDTQYF
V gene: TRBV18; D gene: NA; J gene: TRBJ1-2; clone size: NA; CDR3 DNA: TGTGCCAGCTCACCAGCGAGGGAAGATGGCTACACCTTC; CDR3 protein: CASSPAREDGYTF
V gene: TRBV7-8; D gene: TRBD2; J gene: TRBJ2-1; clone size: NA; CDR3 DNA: TGTGCCAGCAGCCCACGCCCTAGCGGTAGCTCCTACAATGAGCAGTTCTTC; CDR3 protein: CASSPRPSGSSYNEQFF
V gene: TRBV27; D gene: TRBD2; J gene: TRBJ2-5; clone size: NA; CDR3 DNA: TGTGCCAGCAGGGGCGGGGGACTCTCTCAAGAGACCCAGTACTTC; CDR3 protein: CASRGGGLSQETQYF
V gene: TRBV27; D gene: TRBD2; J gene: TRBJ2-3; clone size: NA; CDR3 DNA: TGTGCCAGCAGTACCGAGCGGGAGACAGATACGCAGTATTTT; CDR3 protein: CASSTERETDTQYF
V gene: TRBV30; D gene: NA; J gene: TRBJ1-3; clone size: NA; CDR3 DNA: TGTGCCTGGAATTCACACTCTGGAAACACCATATATTTT; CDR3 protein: CAWNSHSGNTIYF
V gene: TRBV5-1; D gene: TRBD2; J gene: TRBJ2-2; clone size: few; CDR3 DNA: TGCGCCAGCAACTTAGCGGGAGGGGACACCGGGGAGCTGTTTTTT; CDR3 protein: CASNLAGGDTGELFF
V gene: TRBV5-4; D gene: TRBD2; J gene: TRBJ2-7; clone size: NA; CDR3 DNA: TGTGCCAGCAGCTTGACGTGGGGGGGATCCTACGAGCAGTACTTC; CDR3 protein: CASSLTWGGSYEQYF
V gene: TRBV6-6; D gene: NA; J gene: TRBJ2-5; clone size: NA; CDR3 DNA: TGTGCCAGCAGTCAACCGGTGGCGGGCCAAGAGACCCAGTACTTC; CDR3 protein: CASSQPVAGQETQYF
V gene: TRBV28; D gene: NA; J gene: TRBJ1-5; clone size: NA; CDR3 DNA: TGTGCCAGCAGCGGGAATCAGCCCCAGCATTTT; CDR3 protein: CASSGNQPQHF
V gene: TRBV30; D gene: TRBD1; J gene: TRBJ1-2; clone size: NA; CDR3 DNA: TGTGCCTGGAGCCCCGACAGGGGAGGCTATGGCTACACCTTC; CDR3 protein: CAWSPDRGGYGYTF
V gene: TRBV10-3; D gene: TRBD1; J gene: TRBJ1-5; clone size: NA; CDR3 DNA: TGTGCCATCAGCGAGACAGGGGGAAGATATAGCAATCAGCCCCAGCATTTT; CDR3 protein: CAISETGGRYSNQPQHF
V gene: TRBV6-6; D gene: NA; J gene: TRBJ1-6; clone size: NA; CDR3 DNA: TGTGCCAGCATCCCCGGGGGATATAATTCACCCCTCCACTTT; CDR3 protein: CASIPGGYNSPLHF
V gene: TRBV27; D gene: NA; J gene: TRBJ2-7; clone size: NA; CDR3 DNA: TGTGCCAGCAGTTTACGGATCCCGGGGGAGCAGTACTTC; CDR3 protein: CASSLRIPGEQYF
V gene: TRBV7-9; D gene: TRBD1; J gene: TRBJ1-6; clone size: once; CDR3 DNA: TGTGCCAGCAGGTCGAGGGACAGTAATTCACCCCTCCACTTT; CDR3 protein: CASRSRDSNSPLHF
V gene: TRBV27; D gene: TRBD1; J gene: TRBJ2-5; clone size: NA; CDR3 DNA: TGTGCCAGCAGTGCTTTGGACAGGGGAACTCGAGAGACCCAGTACTTC; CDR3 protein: CASSALDRGTRETQYF
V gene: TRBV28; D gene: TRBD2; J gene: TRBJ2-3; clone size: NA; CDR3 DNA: TGTGCCAGCAGTGACCGGACTAGCGGGACGAGGGGCGCAGATACGCAGTATTTT; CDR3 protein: CASSDRTSGTRGADTQYF
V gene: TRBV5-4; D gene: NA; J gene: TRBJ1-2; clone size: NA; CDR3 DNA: TGTGCCAGCAGCGCCAGGGATATCGATGGCTACACCTTC; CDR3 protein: CASSARDIDGYTF
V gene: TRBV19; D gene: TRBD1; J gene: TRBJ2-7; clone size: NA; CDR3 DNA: TGTGCCAGTACCTATTCCCCGTCAGGGGGCGAGCAGTACTTC; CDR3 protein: CASTYSPSGGEQYF
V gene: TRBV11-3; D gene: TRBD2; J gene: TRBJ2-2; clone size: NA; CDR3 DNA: TGTGCCAGCAGGGGGGAGGGTGTCTCCACCGGGGAGCTGTTTTTT; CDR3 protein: CASRGEGVSTGELFF
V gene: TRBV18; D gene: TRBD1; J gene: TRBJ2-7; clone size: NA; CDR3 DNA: TGTGCCAGCTCACCAGGACAGGCTGGCCCCTACGAGCAGTACTTC; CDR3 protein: CASSPGQAGPYEQYF
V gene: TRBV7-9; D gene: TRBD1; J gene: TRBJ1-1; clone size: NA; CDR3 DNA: TGTGCCAGCAGCCCCGGGAACAGGGGTGACACTGAAGCTTTCTTT; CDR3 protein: CASSPGNRGDTEAFF